These 10 T cell receptor beta chains share one sample of origin, sequenced in a study of blood T cells in healthy people across ages. A second PCR of about 7 to 12 cycles used a sample-barcoded 5' primer and a J-beta primer mix. TCRdb reanalysed the 5' RACE reads using MiXCR and keeps one entry per CDR3 protein. The data show roughly 1,700,000 distinct CDR3 sequences, 28% seen once. Source material: blood. These receptors all come from a woman in her 30s in good health.

The V call is TRBV6-2 or TRBV6-3, the J call TRBJ1-2; D call uncertain. This CDR3 is built from 13 residues. V lost 4 bases to trimming and J lost 5 bases, with 11 bases between them. Per germline, CDR1 MNHEY and CDR2 SVGEGT. The CDR3 region has the DNA TGTGCCAGCAGTTGGGGAGGTGTATATGGCTACACCTTC. Its translation is CASSWGGVYGYTF.

The chain joins TRBV11-2 to TRBJ2-3, with TRBD1 as a possible D gene (5 bases). Per germline, CDR1 SGHAT and CDR2 FQNNGV. The CDR3 has 15 residues. The V end lost 4 bases, the J end lost 1 base, and 12 bases lay between the germline ends. CDR3 bases: TGTGCCAGCAGCTCGGACCAGGGTCGCACAGATACGCAGTATTTT. The encoded protein is CASSSDQGRTDTQYF.

This clonotype appeared a few times. The chain uses TRBV12-3 or TRBV12-4 and TRBJ1-2, with D perhaps TRBD1 (5 bases). The length of the CDR3 is 14 residues. V shed 7 bases and J shed 3 bases, with 15 bases lying between them. CDR3 in amino acids: CASTPTVLYYGYTF. CDR3 nucleotide sequence: TGTGCCAGCACCCCGACAGTCCTATACTATGGCTACACCTTC.

The rearrangement links TRBV5-1 to TRBJ1-4; D might be TRBD1 (5 bases). The CDR3 is 14 amino acids. From germline, CDR1 is SGHRS and CDR2 YFSETQ. Trimming left V 5 bases short and J 8 bases short, with 16 bases between. This CDR3 reads CASSSGRGEEKLFF. Here the CDR3 DNA reads TGCGCCAGCAGTTCAGGACGGGGCGAAGAAAAACTGTTTTTT.

This clonotype was counted only a few times. V is TRBV19 and J is TRBJ2-1; 8 nucleotides align to TRBD1. The V segment lost 3 bases and the J segment 5 bases; nucleotides outside the gene matches: 9. The CDR3 has 16 residues. From germline, CDR1 is LNHDA and CDR2 SQIVND (reference sequence). CDR3 sequence: CASSIYPGQANNEQFF. Here the CDR3 DNA reads TGTGCCAGTAGTATCTATCCGGGACAGGCAAACAATGAGCAGTTCTTC.

This clonotype has a count of ten or more. The V call is TRBV4-1, the J call TRBJ2-4, with 9 bases matching TRBD2. Trimming cost V 7 bases and J 7 bases; bases outside gene matches: 8. The length of the CDR3 is 14 residues. Germline assignment: CDR1 MGHRA and CDR2 YSYEKL. DNA for the CDR3: TGCGCCAGCAAATTGGGGACTAGCCAGAACATTCAGTACTTC. The encoded protein is CASKLGTSQNIQYF.

The sample holds a few counts of this clonotype. A read error may produce the germline difference seen at one junction end. This sequence joins TRBV20-1 and TRBJ1-4; D call uncertain. The germline gives CDR1 DFQATT, CDR2 SNEGSKA (reference sequence). CDR3 size: 16 residues. CDR3 sequence (DNA): TGCAGTGCTAGAGATCTCTTCGGAGCAGTTAATGAAAACCTGTTTTTT. Protein sequence: CSARDLFGAVNENLFF.

Points on this clonotype: At one boundary the junction diverges from the germline segment, which might be a read error. The CDR3 bases are TGTGCCAGCACCTTAGACGCTCCGATTGGAGCGAACACTGAAGCTTTCTTT. Protein sequence: CASTLDAPIGANTEAFF. The rearrangement links TRBV11-2 to TRBJ1-1; D gene uncertain. This CDR3 is 17 amino acids long. CDR1 is SGHAT and CDR2 is FQNNGV in the germline V gene.

This clonotype has a single count. The chain employs TRBV30 and TRBJ1-2; D remains unclear. Between the trimmed V and J ends, which lost 5 bases and 1 base, there was a span of 11 bases. CDR1 GTSNPN and CDR2 SVGIG come from the germline V gene (reference sequence). This CDR3 is 13 amino acids long. The CDR3 DNA reads TGTGCCTGGTCCGACTATTTTAACTATGGCTACACCTTC. Encoded protein: CAWSDYFNYGYTF.

This chain uses TRBV9 with TRBJ1-2; D is unresolved. The length of the CDR3 is 12 residues. Trimming took 0 bases from V and 3 from J, leaving 3 bases between them. Germline CDR1 is SGDLS and CDR2 is YYNGEE. In DNA form, the CDR3 reads TGTGCCAGCAGCGTAGCAGACTATGGCTACACCTTC. This sequence encodes CASSVADYGYTF.